This T cell receptor (beta chain) came from a study of OX40 agonist ivuxolimab in advanced cancers. Across the study: Partial response was recorded in three patients: one hepatocellular carcinoma and two cutaneous melanoma cases. Findings of the study overall: Among some nonresponders, normalized T-cell clonal expansion was also low.

In germline, CDR1 is KGHSH, CDR2 LQKENI. Trimming pared 3 bases from V and 11 bases from J, leaving 14 bases between. The CDR3 consists of 14 residues. Sequencing used immunoSEQ multiplex PCR; TCRdb keeps in-frame clones, though not all of them. The sample has 50,000 to 65,000 clones, 70% to 90% seen once; the top ten hold about 0.76%. A note on this clone: Its target is unknown.

This clonotype was obtained from an adult with an advanced solid tumor such as melanoma, head and neck, liver or kidney cancer. The sequences come from CD4+ or CD8+ T cells sorted from blood, collected in a trial of the OX40 agonist ivuxolimab. The V call is TRBV18, the J call TRBJ1-6; TRBD1 might be the D (6 bases). The DNA for the CDR3 is TGTGCCAGCTCACCGTCACAGGGACTGACACCCCTCCACTTT. It specifies CASSPSQGLTPLHF. The full variable domain, completed using reference TRBV18 and TRBJ1-6, is NAGVMQNPRHLVRRRGQEARLRCSPMKGHSHVYWYRQLPEEGLKFMVYLQKENIIDESGMPKERFSAEFPKEGPSILRIQQVVRGDSAAYFCASSPSQGLTPLHFGNGTRLTVT.